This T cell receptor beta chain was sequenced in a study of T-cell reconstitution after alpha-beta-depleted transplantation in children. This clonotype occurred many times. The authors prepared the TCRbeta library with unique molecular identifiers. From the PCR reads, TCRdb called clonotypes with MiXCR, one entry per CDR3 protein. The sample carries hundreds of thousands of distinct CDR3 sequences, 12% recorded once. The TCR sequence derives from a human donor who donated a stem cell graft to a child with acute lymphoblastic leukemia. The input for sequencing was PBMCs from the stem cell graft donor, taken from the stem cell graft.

The CDR3 loop reads CASSLGLAGGGLAKNIQYF. In nucleotides, the CDR3 is TGCGCCAGCAGCTTGGGGCTAGCGGGGGGAGGCTTGGCCAAAAACATTCAGTACTTC. This rearrangement joins TRBV5-1 to TRBJ2-4; 11 nucleotides agree with TRBD2. The CDR3 is 19 amino acids. From germline, CDR1 is SGHRS and CDR2 YFSETQ. V lost 0 bases to trimming and J lost 1 base; unmatched junction nucleotides: 9.